The 18 T cell receptor beta chains below all came from one sample that was sequenced in a study of T cells in Graves' hyperthyroidism and ophthalmopathy. Authors of the study amplified TCR beta CDR3 regions from RNA transcripts. In the first-round RT-PCR of the TCR CDR3, the HTBI primer set was used. In TCRdb, the multiplex PCR reads were re-called with MiXCR into one record per CDR3 protein. This sample has about 610,000 distinct CDR3 sequences, with approximately 15% found just once. Sequencing was carried out using blood. The receptor source for this set is a middle-aged woman with Graves' ophthalmopathy.

The table lists this clonotype with many counts. The chain recombines TRBV6-2 or TRBV6-3 with TRBJ1-1; D perhaps matches TRBD1 (5 bases). There are 14 residues in the CDR3. The germline V and J ends were trimmed by 5 bases and 6 bases, with 16 bases remaining between them. Germline values: CDR1 MNHEY, CDR2 SVGEGT. CDR3 DNA: TGTGCCAGCAGTAAACCTTCAGGGTGGGCTGAAGCTTTCTTT. Its protein is CASSKPSGWAEAFF.

This clonotype was detected a few times. The chain employs TRBV4-1 and TRBJ2-7; D gene unclear. There are 16 residues in the CDR3. Germline loops: CDR1 MGHRA, CDR2 YSYEKL. Trimming stripped 1 base from V and 2 bases from J, with 15 bases between. For the CDR3, the DNA is TGCGCCAGCAGCCAAGGTACCAGTCCCATCCCCTACGAGCAGTACTTC. Protein sequence: CASSQGTSPIPYEQYF.

This clonotype was picked up many times. The chain uses TRBV6-5 and TRBJ2-7; TRBD2 matches 7 bases. The J segment lost 3 bases and the V segment lost 0 bases, leaving 2 bases of the junction unmatched. Germline CDR1 reads MNHEY; CDR2 reads SVGAGI. This CDR3 has 14 residues. The DNA of the CDR3 is TGTGCCAGCAGTTACTCGTCTAGCGGCTACGAGCAGTACTTC. Its protein product is CASSYSSSGYEQYF.

This clonotype appeared many times. The CDR3 coding sequence is TGTGCCAGCAGCCAAGAAGGGGCTGGGACAGCCGAAGCTTTCTTT. Its protein is CASSQEGAGTAEAFF. The chain links TRBV14 to TRBJ1-1; 7 nucleotides match TRBD1. This CDR3 contains 15 residues. The germline CDR1 and CDR2 sequences are SGHDN and FVKESK. The V and J ends lost 0 bases and 8 bases, in that order; junction bases with no gene match: 9.

This clonotype has at least ten counts. V gene TRBV25-1 combines with J gene TRBJ2-7, with 9 bases aligning to TRBD1. CDR3 length: 20 amino acids. Losses at the gene ends were 0 bases for V and 4 bases for J; bases not matched to a gene: 19. Germline CDR1 and CDR2: MGHDK and SYGVNS. DNA for the CDR3: TGTGCCAGCAGTGAATATACCCCCATACGGGACAGGGTTGTCTCGTACGAGCAGTACTTC. It specifies CASSEYTPIRDRVVSYEQYF.

This clonotype was observed at least ten times. The J gene is TRBJ2-7, the V gene TRBV28, with D uncertain. CDR3 length: 14 residues. Germline values: CDR1 MDHEN, CDR2 SYDVKM. V gave up 5 bases and J gave up 0 bases, with 11 bases separating them. The CDR3 loop is CASSQAGDSYEQYF. The CDR3, as DNA: TGTGCCAGCAGTCAGGCTGGGGACTCCTACGAGCAGTACTTC.

This clonotype was observed a few times. A single base separates this from a much larger clone, so it may be a read error. The genes are TRBV30 and TRBJ1-1, with D hard to call. Germline values: CDR1 GTSNPN, CDR2 SVGIG (reference sequence). This CDR3 spans 13 amino acids. The CDR3 here is CAWRSLTNTEASF. DNA of the CDR3: TGTGCCTGGAGATCACTGACGAACACTGAAGCTTCCTTT.

This clonotype was counted many times. V is TRBV7-6 and J is TRBJ2-2; 8 nucleotides align to TRBD2. Germline-derived CDR1 and CDR2 are SGHVS and FNYEAQ. V trimming: 2 bases; J trimming: 4 bases; junction bases outside the gene matches: 9. This CDR3 is built from 17 residues. CDR3 DNA sequence: TGTGCCAGCAGCTTACGGACGGGAGGGCGTGGCACCGGGGAGCTGTTTTTT. It encodes CASSLRTGGRGTGELFF.

This clonotype occurred many times. The junction does not match germline at one end; this may be a read error. The chain has TRBV5-1 and TRBJ2-7; 10 positions match TRBD1. The germline V gene has CDR1 SGHRS and CDR2 YFSETQ. The CDR3 has 14 residues. CDR3 amino acids: CASSLGQGFNEQYF. CDR3 in DNA: TGTGCCAGCAGTTTGGGACAGGGGTTCAACGAGCAGTACTTC.

This clonotype was counted at least ten times. The genes are TRBV5-1 and TRBJ2-7, with D possibly matching TRBD2 (7 bases). Germline V gives CDR1 SGHRS, CDR2 YFSETQ. This CDR3 spans 16 amino acids. Deletions cut 4 bases from V and 3 bases from J, with 20 bases between. CDR3 bases: TGCGCCAGCAGCCCCCACATGGGGGAGGGGGTCTACGAGCAGTACTTC. As protein: CASSPHMGEGVYEQYF.

This clonotype came up many times. The CDR3 region has the DNA TGTGCCAGCAGACCTGACAGGGGGCGGGGAGCTTTCTTT. This translates into CASRPDRGRGAFF. The V gene is TRBV12-3 or TRBV12-4, the J gene TRBJ1-1, with 10 bases aligning to TRBD1. This CDR3 is 13 amino acids long. With 6 bases clipped from V and 10 bases from J, the junction kept 8 bases outside the gene matches.

Many counts were recorded for this clonotype. The chain is built from TRBV5-1 and TRBJ1-2; 8 bases are a match to TRBD1. J was trimmed by 3 bases and V by 7 bases; bases with no gene match: 5. Germline V gene data show CDR1 as SGHRS and CDR2 as YFSETQ. CDR3 length: 13 amino acids. The CDR3, as DNA: TGCGCCAGCGGGACAGGAGAGTACTATGGCTACACCTTC. Amino acids: CASGTGEYYGYTF.

This chain links TRBV11-2 with TRBJ1-5; D unclear. The germline V gene has CDR1 SGHAT and CDR2 FQNNGV. V was pared by 0 bases and J by 6 bases, with 9 bases between. The CDR3 sequence is 14 residues long. CDR3 coding DNA: TGTGCCAGCAGCTTAGATAGGGATTCTCAGCCCCAGCATTTT. Translation gives CASSLDRDSQPQHF.

The chain joins TRBV9 to TRBJ1-1, with D possibly TRBD1 on 6 matching bases. The CDR3 runs 14 residues. Germline CDR1 reads SGDLS; CDR2 reads YYNGEE. V shed 4 bases and J shed 8 bases, with 18 bases lying between them. In nucleotides, the CDR3 is TGTGCCAGCAGCCCCGGGGCGGGGGGCGACGAAGCTTTCTTT. This translates into CASSPGAGGDEAFF.

This clonotype was counted ten times or more. V gene TRBV19 combines with J gene TRBJ2-5; a weak D match, TRBD1 (6 bases). Germline lookup yields CDR1 LNHDA and CDR2 SQIVND (reference sequence). This CDR3 region has 15 residues. V was clipped by 6 bases and J by 4 bases, with 18 bases between them. The CDR3 here is CASRRGDTAGETQYF. CDR3 nucleotide sequence: TGTGCCAGTAGGAGAGGGGACACCGCGGGAGAGACCCAGTACTTC.

V gene TRBV5-1 combines with J gene TRBJ2-5; D is perhaps TRBD2 (6 bases). Germline V gene data show CDR1 as SGHRS and CDR2 as YFSETQ. Trimming took off 2 bases at V and 5 bases at J, with 13 bases between the two ends. CDR3 length equals 14 residues. The CDR3 spells CASSLPLGSETQYF. The CDR3 DNA is TGCGCCAGCAGCTTACCACTCGGGAGTGAGACCCAGTACTTC.

The chain carries TRBV7-2 and TRBJ2-2, with a possible D match to TRBD2 (6 bases). V was pared by 5 bases and J by 6 bases, with 13 bases between. Germline V CDR1 and CDR2: SGHTA, FQGNSA. There are 14 residues in the CDR3. CDR3 loop: CASSPRRRAGELFF. The CDR3, as DNA: TGTGCCAGCAGCCCCCGGAGGAGGGCCGGGGAGCTGTTTTTT.

The chain has TRBV30 and TRBJ1-1, with D unclear. Trimming removed 7 bases from V and 7 bases from J, with 13 bases in between. CDR3 size: 11 residues. The germline V gene has CDR1 GTSNPN and CDR2 SVGIG (reference sequence). This CDR3 is CASPGEGEAFF. The CDR3 nucleotides are TGTGCCTCCCCCGGGGAGGGTGAAGCTTTCTTT.